This T cell receptor beta chain came from a study of blood T cell repertoires in COVID-19. In the source study's methods: By means of reference gene primer amplification, nucleated cell counts were estimated. Method: immunoSEQ multiplex PCR; TCRdb's copy keeps in-frame clones and lacks some. The V and J calls and clone size are taken from that table; D and trimming were inferred from the DNA. The sample has 70,000 or so clones, over 70% seen once. The CDR3 has 13 amino acids. From germline, CDR1 is MGHDK and CDR2 SYGVNS. The chain couples TRBV25-1 to TRBJ1-5, with a weak D call TRBD1 (6 bases). Sequenced: peripheral blood. The TCR was taken from a man between 60 and 75 years old with acute or convalescent COVID-19. CDR3 residues: CFLGQNPNQPQHF. The CDR3 nucleotides read TGTTTCCTTGGACAGAACCCCAATCAGCCCCAGCATTTT.